The entry below describes one TCR beta chain. This record comes from a study of blood T cells in healthy people across ages. Alongside a J-beta primer mix, a sample-barcoded 5' primer served in a second PCR lasting 7 to 11 cycles. A single record per CDR3 protein comes from TCRdb applying MiXCR to the 5' RACE reads. The sample holds about 730,000 distinct CDR3 sequences; more than 40% are singletons and the top ten take 20% to 25%. The sequence derives from a woman in her sixties in good health. The sequencing sample was made of blood.

CDR3 sequence reads: CAIEGGLATNEQFF. CDR3 in DNA: TGTGCCATCGAGGGGGGCCTAGCGACAAATGAGCAGTTCTTC. The chain employs TRBV10-3 and TRBJ2-1; D may correspond to TRBD1 or TRBD2 (6 bases each). There are 14 residues in the CDR3. CDR1 and CDR2 (germline): ENHRY, SYGVKD. Trimming pared 8 bases from V and 7 bases from J, leaving 18 bases between.